These 24 T cell receptor beta chains came from one sample sequenced in a study of cytomegalovirus exposure and HLA in healthy donors. Assay: immunoSEQ multiplex PCR; the TCRdb copy retains only in-frame clones and omits some. The table has approximately 82,000 clones, roughly 94% seen once. Sequencing was done on a sample of PBMCs. The source of these receptors is a woman between 18 and 29 years old in good health and CMV-seronegative.

The rearrangement joins TRBV9 to TRBJ1-2; the match to TRBD1 covers 7 bases. The V gene end was trimmed by 4 bases and the J gene end by 7 bases; junction bases not matched to a gene: 16. This CDR3 has 16 amino acids. Per germline, CDR1 SGDLS and CDR2 YYNGEE. The CDR3 region has the DNA TGTGCCAGCAGCCGAGAACAAATCGGACAGGTCGCTGGCTACACCTTC. This gives the protein CASSREQIGQVAGYTF.

This chain joins TRBV6-6 and TRBJ1-4; possibly TRBD1 for D (5 bases). Germline CDR1 and CDR2: MNHNY and SVGAGI (reference sequence). The V gene lost 7 bases and the J gene lost 4 bases, with 19 bases spanning the gap. The CDR3 has 16 amino acids. CDR3 sequence: CASTNFRGSYNEKLFF. As DNA, the CDR3 is TGTGCCAGCACTAACTTCCGGGGGAGCTATAATGAAAAACTGTTTTTT.

The V gene is TRBV6-1, the J gene TRBJ2-1; D is perhaps TRBD2 (5 bases). The germline CDR1 and CDR2 sequences are MNHNS and SASEGT. This CDR3 is 14 amino acids long. V lost 6 bases and J 3 bases, leaving 12 bases between the germline ends. The CDR3 protein is CASRRAVGYNEQFF. The CDR3, as DNA: TGTGCCAGCAGGCGGGCGGTCGGCTACAATGAGCAGTTCTTC.

The V gene is TRBV18, the J gene TRBJ2-5; no definite D call. The CDR3 has 15 residues. V lost 0 bases and J lost 7, with 15 bases in between. Germline assignment: CDR1 KGHSH and CDR2 LQKENI. CDR3 bases: TGTGCCAGCTCACCACCATCGCAGTCCCCAGGGACCCAGTACTTC. This translates into CASSPPSQSPGTQYF.

V gene TRBV5-4 combines with J gene TRBJ1-4, with 8 positions matching TRBD1. After removal of 0 bases from V and 10 bases from J, the junction contained 8 bases not matched to a gene. The CDR3 is 15 residues long. Germline CDR1 reads SGHNT; CDR2 reads YYREEE (reference sequence). The DNA for the CDR3 is TGTGCCAGCAGCTTGGAATCAGGGGGCACTCGAAAACTGTTTTTT. Translation gives CASSLESGGTRKLFF.

This chain connects TRBV19 to TRBJ1-2; tentatively, D is TRBD1 (6 bases). V gave up 6 bases and J gave up 1 base, with 18 bases separating them. Looked up from germline, CDR1 is LNHDA and CDR2 is SQIVND (reference sequence). The CDR3 is 16 amino acids. Here the CDR3 reads CASSQAPGVGNYGYTF. The CDR3 DNA is TGTGCCAGTAGCCAAGCTCCAGGGGTGGGTAACTATGGCTACACCTTC.

This clone was recorded once. The chain uses TRBV5-4 and TRBJ1-2; 7 positions agree with TRBD1. The ends lost 4 bases at V and 6 bases at J; junction bases unmatched: 6. The germline V gene has CDR1 SGHNT and CDR2 YYREEE (reference sequence). The CDR3 is 13 residues long. The CDR3 DNA is TGTGCCAGCAGCCCGGCAGGGGGAGATGGCTACACCTTC. Amino acid sequence: CASSPAGGDGYTF.

This chain connects TRBV9 to TRBJ2-3; weak D call: TRBD1 (5 bases). Trimming took 2 bases from V and 3 from J, leaving 13 bases between them. The germline gives CDR1 SGDLS, CDR2 YYNGEE. The CDR3 is 15 amino acids. CDR3 sequence: CASSVYDRTTDTQYF. The DNA of the CDR3 is TGTGCCAGCAGCGTGTACGACAGAACAACAGATACGCAGTATTTT. Full variable domain (outside the CDR3, taken from reference TRBV9 and TRBJ2-3): DSGVTQTPKHLITATGQRVTLRCSPRSGDLSVYWYQQSLDQGLQFLIQYYNGEERAKGNILERFSAQQFPDLHSELNLSSLELGDSALYFCASSVYDRTTDTQYFGPGTRLTVL.

The chain joins TRBV27 to TRBJ1-3; the D gene is possibly TRBD1 (6 bases). The ends were cut back, 2 bases at V and 0 bases at J, with 8 bases in the middle. Germline CDR1 is MNHEY and CDR2 is SMNVEV (reference sequence). CDR3 size: 15 residues. The chain's CDR3 is CASSLQGSSGNTIYF. The CDR3 DNA sequence: TGTGCCAGCAGTTTACAGGGGTCCTCTGGAAACACCATATATTTT.

Regarding this clone: Sequence at one end of the junction differs from germline and may be a read error. V usage is TRBV28 and J usage is TRBJ1-2, with TRBD1 as a possible D gene (6 bases). The CDR3 runs 14 residues. The germline CDR1 and CDR2 sequences are MDHEN and SYDVKM. The CDR3 is CASSPGTFNHGYTF. The DNA of the CDR3 is TGTGCCAGCAGTCCCGGGACATTTAACCATGGCTACACCTTC.

This chain joins TRBV29-1 and TRBJ2-7; weak D call: TRBD2 (5 bases). The CDR3 covers 12 residues. Germline loops: CDR1 SQVTM, CDR2 ANQGSEA. V lost 7 bases and J lost 3, with 13 bases in between. The DNA for the CDR3 is TGCAGCGGCGCTGAGGGAAGCTACGAGCAGTACTTC. This gives the protein CSGAEGSYEQYF.

The chain links TRBV5-6 to TRBJ2-7, with 8 bases fitting TRBD2. Germline V gene lookup returns CDR1 SGHDT and CDR2 YYEEEE. The CDR3 consists of 17 residues. J gave up 5 bases and V 0 bases, and 13 bases lay outside the gene matches. CDR3 loop: CASSLVAGGPRRNEQYF. CDR3 nucleotides: TGTGCCAGCAGCTTGGTGGCGGGGGGCCCCCGGAGGAACGAGCAGTACTTC.

This clone appeared a single time. The chain recombines TRBV9 with TRBJ2-2; no definite D call. The length of the CDR3 is 14 residues. CDR1 and CDR2 from the germline V gene are SGDLS and YYNGEE. Trimming cost V 0 bases and J 7 bases, with 10 bases left between them. The CDR3 DNA reads TGTGCCAGCAGCGTAGCCAGCGCTGACGGGGAGCTGTTTTTT. Protein: CASSVASADGELFF.

The rearrangement uses TRBV2 and TRBJ2-7; D gene unclear. The CDR3 extends over 14 amino acids. V lost 4 bases and J lost 7, with 17 bases in between. Looked up from germline, CDR1 is SNHLY and CDR2 is FYNNEI. The CDR3 spells CASSAPRRPDEQYF. The CDR3 DNA follows: TGTGCCAGCAGTGCTCCTCGGAGACCGGATGAGCAGTACTTC.

J is TRBJ2-3 and V is TRBV14, with 12 bases aligning to TRBD2. V gave up 6 bases and J gave up 6 bases; unmatched junction bases: 10. Germline V gives CDR1 SGHDN, CDR2 FVKESK. This CDR3 has 16 amino acids. The CDR3 is CASRPGTSGPWDTQYF. The CDR3 nucleotides read TGTGCCAGCAGACCCGGGACTAGCGGGCCGTGGGATACGCAGTATTTT.

This clone was seen once. The chain couples TRBV5-1 to TRBJ1-4, with 7 bases matching TRBD1. The germline CDR1 and CDR2 sequences are SGHRS and YFSETQ. The CDR3 is made up of 15 amino acids. With V trimmed by 5 bases and J by 7 bases, 11 bases remained unmatched. The CDR3 spells CASRPTGVPSEKLFF. As DNA, the CDR3 is TGCGCCAGCAGACCTACAGGGGTTCCAAGTGAAAAACTGTTTTTT.

The rearrangement links TRBV7-9 to TRBJ2-1, with D possibly being TRBD1 (5 bases). V was clipped by 5 bases and J by 8 bases, with 10 bases between them. CDR1 is SEHNR, CDR2 FQNEAQ, per germline (reference sequence). The CDR3 contains 12 residues. The CDR3 protein is CASSGAADEQFF. DNA for the CDR3: TGTGCCAGCAGCGGGGCCGCAGATGAGCAGTTCTTC.

This chain links TRBV7-9 with TRBJ2-5; 10 bases match TRBD2. The trim removed 3 bases at V and 5 bases at J, leaving 3 bases unmatched. This CDR3 has 14 amino acids. Per germline, CDR1 SEHNR and CDR2 FQNEAQ (reference sequence). The CDR3 sequence: CASSFTGLAETQYF. The CDR3 nucleotides read TGTGCCAGCAGCTTCACGGGACTAGCGGAGACCCAGTACTTC.

This clone was seen a single time. The rearrangement uses TRBV27 and TRBJ2-7, with 9 bases fitting TRBD2. This CDR3 is 15 amino acids long. Germline V gives CDR1 MNHEY, CDR2 SMNVEV (reference sequence). Germline trimming cut 5 bases from V and 2 bases from J; bases unmatched to any gene: 7. The CDR3 reads CASSPIAGVAYEQYF. CDR3 bases: TGTGCCAGCAGTCCTATAGCGGGAGTGGCCTACGAGCAGTACTTC.

CDR3 sequence reads: CATSRGRAYEQYF. DNA for the CDR3: TGTGCCACCTCCCGAGGGAGAGCCTACGAGCAGTACTTC. This sequence joins TRBV7-2 and TRBJ2-7; D might be TRBD2 (5 bases). The CDR3 covers 13 residues. The ends were cut back, 10 bases at V and 2 bases at J, with 15 bases in the middle. Germline V gene sequence: CDR1 SGHTA, CDR2 FQGNSA.

J is TRBJ2-6 and V is TRBV6-1; 8 positions match TRBD1. This CDR3 has 19 residues. V lost 2 bases and J lost 0; bases outside the gene matches: 9. The germline gives CDR1 MNHNS, CDR2 SASEGT. The CDR3 DNA follows: TGTGCCAGCAGTGAACGTGACAGGGGAATCGGCTCTGGGGCCAACGTCCTGACTTTC. Translation: CASSERDRGIGSGANVLTF.

The chain is built from TRBV11-2 and TRBJ2-1; 12 bases align to TRBD2. CDR1 SGHAT and CDR2 FQNNGV come from the germline V gene. J was trimmed by 5 bases and V by 5 bases; bases with no gene match: 4. The CDR3 loop spans 15 amino acids. CDR3 sequence (DNA): TGTGCCAGCAGCACCCGACTAGCGGGGGACAATGAGCAGTTCTTC. It specifies CASSTRLAGDNEQFF.

V and J are TRBV21-1 and TRBJ2-3; the table's TRBD2 call for D was not verified on the DNA. TRBV21-1 is noted as a pseudogene. The CDR3 is 17 amino acids. The CDR3 coding sequence is TGTGCCAGCAGCATTATAGCGGCCTTTTGGGGTACAGATACGCAGTATTTT. Residues: CASSIIAAFWGTDTQYF.

The chain couples TRBV2 to TRBJ1-3; 11 nucleotides align to TRBD1. The junction had 1 base not matched to a gene; V was cut back by 6 bases and J by 3 bases. Germline V gene lookup returns CDR1 SNHLY and CDR2 FYNNEI. The CDR3 contains 14 residues. This CDR3 reads CASRDRGLGNTIYF. CDR3 DNA: TGTGCCAGCAGGGACAGGGGGCTTGGAAACACCATATATTTT.